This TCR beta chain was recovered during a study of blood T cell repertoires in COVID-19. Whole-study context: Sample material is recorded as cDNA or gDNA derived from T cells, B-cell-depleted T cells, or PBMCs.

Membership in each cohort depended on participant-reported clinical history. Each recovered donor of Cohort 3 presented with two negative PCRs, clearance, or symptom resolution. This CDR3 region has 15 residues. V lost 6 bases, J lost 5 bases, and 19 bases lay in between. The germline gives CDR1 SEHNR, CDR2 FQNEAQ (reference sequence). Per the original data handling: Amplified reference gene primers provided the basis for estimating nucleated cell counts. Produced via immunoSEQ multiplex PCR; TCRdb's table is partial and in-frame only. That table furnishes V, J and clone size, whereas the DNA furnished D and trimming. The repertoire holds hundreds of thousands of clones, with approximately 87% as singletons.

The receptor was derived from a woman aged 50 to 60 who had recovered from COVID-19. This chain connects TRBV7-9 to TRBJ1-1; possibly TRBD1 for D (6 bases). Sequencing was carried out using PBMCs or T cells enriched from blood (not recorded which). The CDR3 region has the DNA TGTGCCAGCAGGCCTGCTTACAGGGCTGGAACTGAAGCTTTCTTT. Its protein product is CASRPAYRAGTEAFF.